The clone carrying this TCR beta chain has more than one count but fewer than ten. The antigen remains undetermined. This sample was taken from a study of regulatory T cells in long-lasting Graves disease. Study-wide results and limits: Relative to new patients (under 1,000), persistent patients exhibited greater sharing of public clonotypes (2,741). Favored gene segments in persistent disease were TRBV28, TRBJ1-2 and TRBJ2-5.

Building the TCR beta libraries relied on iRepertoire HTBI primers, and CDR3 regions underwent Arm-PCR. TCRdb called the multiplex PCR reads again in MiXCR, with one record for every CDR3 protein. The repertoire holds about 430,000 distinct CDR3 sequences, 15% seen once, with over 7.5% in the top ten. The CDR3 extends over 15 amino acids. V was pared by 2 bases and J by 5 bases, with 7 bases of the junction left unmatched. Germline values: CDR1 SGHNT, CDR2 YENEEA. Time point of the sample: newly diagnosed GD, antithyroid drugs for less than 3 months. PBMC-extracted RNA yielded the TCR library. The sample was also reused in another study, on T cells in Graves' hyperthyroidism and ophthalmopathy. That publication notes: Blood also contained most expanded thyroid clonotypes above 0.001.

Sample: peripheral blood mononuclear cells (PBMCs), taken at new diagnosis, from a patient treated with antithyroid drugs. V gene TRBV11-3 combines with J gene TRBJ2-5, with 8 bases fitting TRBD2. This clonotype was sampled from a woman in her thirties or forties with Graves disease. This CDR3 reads CASSLFETGGETQYF. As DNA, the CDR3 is TGTGCCAGCAGCTTATTCGAGACGGGAGGGGAGACCCAGTACTTC.